This section outlines one T cell receptor (beta chain) sequence together with its context. Its recognized antigen is unknown. The record has no base qualities; no much larger clone is one base away. CDR1 and CDR2, per the germline V gene (reference sequence), are MNHEY and SMNVEV. V is clipped by 4 bases and J by 6 bases, and the sequence between their germline boundaries is 9 bases long. The CDR3 has 13 amino acids, counting the end cysteine and phenylalanine. CDR3 DNA is the only sequence kept; it has 39 bases, read in frame from the first base. The sample's treatment or condition label, decoded: in vitro stimulation with specific CMV peptide epitopes to enrich CMV-specific T cells. The data derive from a study of T cell repertoires in cytomegalovirus infection (dated by TCRdb to between 2019 and 2020). In terms of the full investigation: Recently identified HLA-C-restricted CMV epitopes, whose presentation resists viral immunomodulation, were targeted by peptide stimulations together with well-studied HLA-B-restricted epitopes. Donor HLA type was relevant to the analysis, because carriage of CMV infection together with the matching HLA type was indicated by public TCR beta signatures. Beyond this particular receptor, the publication reports: The ex vivo response was dominated by HLA-C-restricted CMV-specific TCR beta clonotypes, which also provided the single most frequent clonotype in two of eight donors. In both this cohort and an independent cohort of some 350 donors, the cumulative frequency of public TCR beta family members distinguished carriers of CMV infection plus the relevant HLA type.

Instrument on record: Illumina HiSeq 1500. Using fastp trimming at Q25 and MiXCR clonotype assembly, TCRdb reanalyzed the public sequencing data and kept in-frame beta chains. For every CDR3 protein sequence, its rows merge into one entry that carries the most common genes and DNA. This sample gives fewer than 900,000 distinct CDR3 sequences in total; roughly 28% of them show up just once. The ten largest clones add up to about an eighth of the sample. The sequencing here drew on cultured CD8+ T cells from PBMCs, taken from culture after CMV antigen stimulation. In this chain, TRBV27 is recombined with TRBJ2-2; the D gene remains uncertain. The sequence was collected from a human donor in good health (CMV status not recorded). Some clones in this sample may be carry-over from other donors' samples. The CDR3 region: CASSSRIAGELFF. The DNA sequence reads TGTGCCAGCAGTTCCAGAATTGCCGGGGAGCTGTTTTTT.